These 10 T cell receptor beta chains came from one sample sequenced in a study of OX40 agonist ivuxolimab in advanced cancers. Clones were sequenced by immunoSEQ multiplex PCR, and TCRdb holds only the in-frame ones, with some missing. This sample has 65,000 to 90,000 clones, with roughly 82% found just once. Sequences were derived from CD4+ or CD8+ T cells sorted from blood, sampled in a trial of the OX40 agonist ivuxolimab. The receptors come from an adult with an advanced solid tumor such as melanoma, head and neck, liver or kidney cancer.

V is TRBV27 and J is TRBJ2-3; D ambiguous. The CDR3 contains 18 residues. The germline V and J ends were trimmed by 0 bases and 2 bases, with 18 bases remaining between them. Germline V lookup: CDR1 MNHEY, CDR2 SMNVEV (reference sequence). CDR3 residues: CASSLSSAIPGYTDTQYF. CDR3 bases: TGTGCCAGCAGTTTATCTTCCGCAATTCCTGGTTACACAGATACGCAGTATTTT.

The J gene is TRBJ1-5, the V gene TRBV19; TRBD1 matches 9 bases. The CDR3 is 16 amino acids. The trim removed 4 bases at V and 4 bases at J, leaving 8 bases unmatched. Germline CDR1 reads LNHDA; CDR2 reads SQIVND (reference sequence). CDR3 amino acids: CASSSPGQGINQPQHF. The CDR3, as DNA: TGTGCCAGTAGTAGCCCGGGACAGGGAATTAATCAGCCCCAGCATTTT. The full variable domain, with the rest looked up from reference TRBV19 and TRBJ1-5, is DGGITQSPKYLFRKEGQNVTLSCEQNLNHDAMYWYRQDPGQGLRLIYYSQIVNDFQKGDIAEGYSVSREKKESFPLTVTSAQKNPTAFYLCASSSPGQGINQPQHFGDGTRLSIL.

The V gene is TRBV7-9, the J gene TRBJ1-2, with D unresolved. CDR1 and CDR2 (germline): SEHNR, FQNEAQ (reference sequence). The CDR3 runs to 16 residues. V was cut by 2 bases and J by 5 bases, with 18 bases left in between. The CDR3 is CASSLLLATPDYGYTF. The CDR3 bases are TGTGCCAGCAGCTTATTACTAGCGACCCCCGATTATGGCTACACCTTC.

The V call is TRBV5-6, the J call TRBJ2-1; no clear D gene. V was cut by 2 bases and J by 8 bases, with 8 bases left in between. This CDR3 contains 12 residues. CDR1 SGHDT and CDR2 YYEEEE come from the germline V gene. The CDR3 coding sequence is TGTGCCAGCAGCTTTATGTCGGATGAGCAGTTCTTC. Its protein product is CASSFMSDEQFF.

This clone was recorded once. V gene TRBV7-9 combines with J gene TRBJ2-3; TRBD1 aligns across 8 bases. J lost 2 bases, V lost 0 bases, and 10 bases had no gene match. This CDR3 is 18 amino acids long. In germline, CDR1 is SEHNR, CDR2 FQNEAQ (reference sequence). The CDR3 region is CASSLAHRTGRNTDTQYF. CDR3 bases: TGTGCCAGCAGCTTAGCCCATAGGACAGGGCGAAACACAGATACGCAGTATTTT.

The CDR3 region has the DNA TGTGCCAGCACCTTGGGCGCGGGGAGGGGGGAGACCCAGTACTTC. Residues: CASTLGAGRGETQYF. This chain joins TRBV28 and TRBJ2-5, with D perhaps TRBD2 (7 bases). This CDR3 comprises 15 residues. The V end lost 7 bases, the J end lost 5 bases, and 20 bases lay between the germline ends. CDR1 and CDR2 (germline): MDHEN, SYDVKM.

This sequence joins TRBV19 and TRBJ2-3; D not resolved. V was cut by 7 bases and J by 0 bases, with 14 bases left in between. The germline V gene encodes CDR1 LNHDA and CDR2 SQIVND (reference sequence). This CDR3 comprises 15 residues. The CDR3 region is CASKSEFFSTDTQYF. CDR3 nucleotide sequence: TGTGCCAGTAAATCTGAGTTTTTTAGCACAGATACGCAGTATTTT. Together with reference TRBV19 and TRBJ2-3, the CDR3 gives the full variable domain: DGGITQSPKYLFRKEGQNVTLSCEQNLNHDAMYWYRQDPGQGLRLIYYSQIVNDFQKGDIAEGYSVSREKKESFPLTVTSAQKNPTAFYLCASKSEFFSTDTQYFGPGTRLTVL.

The chain couples TRBV11-2 to TRBJ1-2; D is uncertain. Germline CDR1 reads SGHAT; CDR2 reads FQNNGV. The CDR3 totals 14 residues. Deletions cut 0 bases from V and 3 bases from J, with 8 bases between. CDR3 residues: CASSLERAYYGYTF. CDR3 sequence (DNA): TGTGCCAGCAGCTTAGAAAGGGCCTACTATGGCTACACCTTC.

The chain combines TRBV19 with TRBJ1-2; D is uncertain. This CDR3 has 15 residues. V gave up 7 bases and J gave up 5 bases, with 20 bases separating them. Germline CDR1 and CDR2: LNHDA and SQIVND (reference sequence). Here the CDR3 reads CASTSSTWPRYGYTF. The CDR3 DNA reads as TGTGCCAGTACCTCATCGACCTGGCCAAGGTATGGCTACACCTTC.

The V call is TRBV27, the J call TRBJ2-7; unclear D gene. The CDR3 has 14 amino acids. Trimming took off 3 bases at V and 2 bases at J, with 11 bases between the two ends. Germline CDR1 reads MNHEY; CDR2 reads SMNVEV (reference sequence). The CDR3 DNA is TGTGCCAGCAGTTTCGGCGTAGGAGCCTACGAGCAGTACTTC. Translated: CASSFGVGAYEQYF.